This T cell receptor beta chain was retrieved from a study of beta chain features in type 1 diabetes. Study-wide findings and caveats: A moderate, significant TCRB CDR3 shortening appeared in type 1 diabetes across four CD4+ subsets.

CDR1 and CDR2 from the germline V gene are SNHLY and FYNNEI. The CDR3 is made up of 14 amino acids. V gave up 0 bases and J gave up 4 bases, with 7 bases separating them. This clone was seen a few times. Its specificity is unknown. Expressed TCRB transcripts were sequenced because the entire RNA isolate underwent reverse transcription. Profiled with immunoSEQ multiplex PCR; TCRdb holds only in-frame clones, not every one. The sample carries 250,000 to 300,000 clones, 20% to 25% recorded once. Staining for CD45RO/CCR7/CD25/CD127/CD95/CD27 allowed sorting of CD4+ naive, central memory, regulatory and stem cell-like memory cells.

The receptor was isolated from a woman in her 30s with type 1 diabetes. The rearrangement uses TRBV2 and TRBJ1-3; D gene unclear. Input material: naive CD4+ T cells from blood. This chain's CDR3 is CASSEALRGNTIYF. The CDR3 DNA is TGTGCCAGCAGTGAAGCGCTTCGGGGAAACACCATATATTTT.